The 10 T cell receptor beta chains reported below all come from one sample, sequenced in a study of T cells expressing NK-cell markers. From its re-call of the 5' RACE reads, TCRdb lists each CDR3 protein once, without DNA. The listing records about 450,000 distinct CDR3 sequences. Sequences were obtained from blood T cells: a sorted CD56 or NKG2C T cell subset, CD4+ or CD8+ T cells, or bulk PBMC T cells (not recorded which). These receptor sequences come from a woman between 18 and 70 years old in good health.

V usage is TRBV14 and J usage is TRBJ1-4. The V gene's germline CDR1 is SGHDN and CDR2 FVKESK. The CDR3 spans 17 residues. CDR3 sequence reads: CASSQDRVAATNEKLFF. The variable domain in full, completed from reference TRBV14 and TRBJ1-4, reads EAGVTQFPSHSVIEKGQTVTLRCDPISGHDNLYWYRRVMGKEIKFLLHFVKESKQDESGMPNNRFLAERTGGTYSTLKVQPAELEDSGVYFCASSQDRVAATNEKLFFGSGTQLSVL.

The J gene is TRBJ2-3, the V gene TRBV11-2; TCRdb's D call of TRBD2 is untestable without DNA. Looked up from germline, CDR1 is SGHAT and CDR2 is FQNNGV. This CDR3 comprises 16 residues. CDR3 protein: CASSFSGGGARDTQYF.

The chain links TRBV5-4 to TRBJ1-1. The germline gives CDR1 SGHNT, CDR2 YYREEE (reference sequence). The CDR3 is made up of 13 amino acids. The CDR3 protein is CASSLFFGAEAFF.

The rearrangement joins TRBV20-1 to TRBJ2-6; TCRdb's D call, TRBD1, is unchecked because there is no DNA. CDR3 size: 15 residues. CDR1 is DFQATT and CDR2 is SNEGSKA in the germline V gene (reference sequence). The CDR3 loop is CSARVTGSGANVLTF.

This chain joins TRBV18 and TRBJ1-1. From germline, CDR1 is KGHSH and CDR2 LQKENI. CDR3 length equals 14 residues. This CDR3 reads CASSKSGGSTEAFF.

The rearrangement uses TRBV20-1 and TRBJ1-2; the TCRdb call, TRBD1, lacks DNA for checking. Looked up from germline, CDR1 is DFQATT and CDR2 is SNEGSKA (reference sequence). This CDR3 contains 13 residues. The CDR3 region is CSAQAGSAYGYTF.

This rearrangement joins TRBV12-3 or TRBV12-4 to TRBJ2-5; TCRdb designates TRBD1, a call that cannot be tested without DNA. This CDR3 spans 16 amino acids. CDR3 sequence: CASNKLGQPFQETQYF.

The V call is TRBV30, the J call TRBJ2-7; TCRdb calls TRBD1, which cannot be checked without DNA. CDR1 and CDR2 from the germline V gene are GTSNPN and SVGIG (reference sequence). The CDR3 runs to 15 residues. This CDR3 is CAWRDTGLGVYEQYF.

V gene TRBV20-1 combines with J gene TRBJ2-2; TCRdb reports TRBD1, a call that lacks DNA to check it against. Per germline, CDR1 DFQATT and CDR2 SNEGSKA (reference sequence). The CDR3 is 18 residues long. This chain's CDR3 is CSARDVLAGGPDTGELFF.

This chain connects TRBV12-3 or TRBV12-4 to TRBJ1-2; absent DNA, TCRdb's TRBD1 call cannot be checked. CDR3 length: 11 amino acids. The CDR3 loop is CASGTGVGYTF.